Below are 27 T cell receptor beta chains sequenced from a single sample in a study of cytomegalovirus exposure and HLA in healthy donors. PCR primers comprised 60 Vbeta and 13 Jbeta primers. The assay was immunoSEQ multiplex PCR, and TCRdb's table has in-frame clones only and misses some. Of over 150,000 clones in the sample, about 83% were seen once. Sequencing input: PBMCs. Every receptor here comes from a woman in her 40s in good health and CMV-seronegative.

This chain links TRBV5-4 with TRBJ2-3; D is uncertain. Looked up from germline, CDR1 is SGHNT and CDR2 is YYREEE (reference sequence). The CDR3 sequence is 13 residues long. The germline V and J ends were trimmed by 6 bases and 0 bases, with 8 bases remaining between them. The CDR3, as DNA: TGTGCCAGCAACTTTCGGAGCACAGATACGCAGTATTTT. Translated, it gives CASNFRSTDTQYF.

The chain couples TRBV4-1 to TRBJ2-1; possible D gene TRBD2, 5 bases. Germline-derived CDR1 and CDR2 are MGHRA and YSYEKL. Trimming removed 4 bases at V and 10 bases at J, with 14 bases between. The CDR3 spans 13 residues. The CDR3 region has the DNA TGCGCCAGCAGCCGGGAGCGGATTTGGGAGCAGTTCTTC. Residues: CASSRERIWEQFF.

The chain recombines TRBV6-1 with TRBJ1-5; D is unclear. Germline V lookup: CDR1 MNHNS, CDR2 SASEGT. The CDR3 runs 16 residues. V lost 4 bases to trimming and J lost 2 bases, with 15 bases between them. The CDR3 sequence: CASSVLSHERNQPQHF. The CDR3, as DNA: TGTGCCAGCAGTGTATTATCTCACGAGCGCAATCAGCCCCAGCATTTT.

This clone turned up a few times. The chain joins TRBV6-5 to TRBJ1-1; unclear D gene. Trimming left V 11 bases short and J 5 bases short, with 15 bases between. The V gene's germline CDR1 is MNHEY and CDR2 SVGAGI. The CDR3 length is 12 residues. The CDR3 loop reads CAAEASSTEAFF. As DNA, the CDR3 is TGTGCCGCTGAAGCGTCTTCGACTGAAGCTTTCTTT.

The rearrangement links TRBV13 to TRBJ1-1; 7 bases are shared with TRBD1. The V segment lost 6 bases and the J segment 1 base; nucleotides outside the gene matches: 5. There are 14 residues in the CDR3. The germline CDR1 and CDR2 sequences are PRHDT and FYEKMQ (reference sequence). CDR3 sequence reads: CASRRQGQNTEAFF. DNA of the CDR3: TGTGCCAGCAGAAGACAGGGACAGAACACTGAAGCTTTCTTT.

The chain uses TRBV25-1 and TRBJ1-2, with D unresolved. Trimming removed 1 base at V and 3 bases at J, with 12 bases between. Germline loops: CDR1 MGHDK, CDR2 SYGVNS. The length of the CDR3 is 15 residues. Here the CDR3 reads CASSESRRGYYGYTF. DNA of the CDR3: TGTGCCAGCAGTGAATCGAGGAGAGGGTACTATGGCTACACCTTC.

The rearrangement links TRBV27 to TRBJ1-2; possible D gene TRBD1, 5 bases. V was trimmed by 6 bases and J by 4 bases, leaving 15 bases between them. Germline V gene lookup returns CDR1 MNHEY and CDR2 SMNVEV (reference sequence). The CDR3 has 14 amino acids. CDR3 sequence (DNA): TGTGCCAGCAGAGGGGCTGGGCTCGGCTATGGCTACACCTTC. Protein product: CASRGAGLGYGYTF.

The chain uses TRBV6-4 and TRBJ1-1; D remains unclear. CDR1 is MRHNA and CDR2 is SNTAGT in the germline V gene. The CDR3 has 14 amino acids. Trimming shortened V by 8 bases and J by 4 bases, and 17 bases separated the two germline ends. The CDR3 DNA is TGTGCCAGCGCCTACTCCGGGGAGGGCACTGAAGCTTTCTTT. Translated: CASAYSGEGTEAFF.

The chain joins TRBV5-1 to TRBJ2-7, with D tentatively TRBD1 (5 bases). CDR3 size: 14 residues. V was cut by 2 bases and J by 7 bases, with 16 bases left in between. CDR1 is SGHRS, CDR2 YFSETQ, per germline. The CDR3 sequence is CASSLRGMGWEQYF. DNA of the CDR3: TGCGCCAGCAGCTTAAGGGGAATGGGTTGGGAGCAGTACTTC.

This chain's CDR3 is CASSENSRNEQFF. The CDR3 DNA sequence: TGTGCCAGCAGCGAAAACTCCCGGAATGAGCAGTTCTTC. The rearrangement joins TRBV9 to TRBJ2-1; no clear D gene. The CDR3 loop spans 13 amino acids. Germline V gene sequence: CDR1 SGDLS, CDR2 YYNGEE. V was trimmed by 3 bases and J by 7 bases, leaving 11 bases between them.

V usage is TRBV2 and J usage is TRBJ1-2; TRBD1 matches 9 bases. Germline V CDR1 and CDR2: SNHLY, FYNNEI. Trimming took 6 bases from V and 2 from J; bases not matched to a gene: 7. The CDR3 totals 15 residues. The CDR3 sequence is CASRFRDRENYGYTF. The CDR3 DNA reads TGTGCCAGCAGGTTCCGGGACAGGGAGAACTATGGCTACACCTTC.

The V call is TRBV29-1, the J call TRBJ2-5; the match to TRBD1 covers 10 bases. CDR3 length: 15 amino acids. Germline V CDR1 and CDR2: SQVTM, ANQGSEA. With V trimmed by 6 bases and J by 4 bases, 11 bases remained unmatched. In DNA, the CDR3 is TGCAGCGTCTCACCCCCCGGGACAGGGGTAGAGACCCAGTACTTC. Its translation is CSVSPPGTGVETQYF.

The V gene is TRBV2, the J gene TRBJ2-2; 9 positions match TRBD2. Per the germline V gene, CDR1 is SNHLY and CDR2 is FYNNEI. After removal of 8 bases from V and 7 bases from J, the junction contained 17 bases not matched to a gene. This CDR3 has 17 residues. For the CDR3, the DNA is TGTGCCAGCGGAGGTCTAGCGGGAATCTCACGGAACGGGGAGCTGTTTTTT. Encoded protein: CASGGLAGISRNGELFF.

This clone was seen once. V gene TRBV6-5 combines with J gene TRBJ1-2; no firm D call. The ends were cut back, 1 base at V and 8 bases at J, with 8 bases in the middle. CDR3 length: 12 residues. The V gene's germline CDR1 is MNHEY and CDR2 SVGAGI. The chain's CDR3 is CASSYLGSGYTF. CDR3 DNA: TGTGCCAGCAGTTACTTGGGGAGCGGCTACACCTTC.

The CDR3 region has the DNA TGCGCCAGCAGCACCGGACTGCTCGAATCTTCTGGGGAGCAGTACTTC. Translated: CASSTGLLESSGEQYF. The chain recombines TRBV5-1 with TRBJ2-7; TRBD2 is a possible D gene (5 bases). This CDR3 is 16 amino acids long. V was trimmed by 4 bases and J by 7 bases, leaving 24 bases between them. CDR1 is SGHRS, CDR2 YFSETQ, per germline. Based on the CDR3 plus reference TRBV5-1 and TRBJ2-7, the full variable domain is KAGVTQTPRYLIKTRGQQVTLSCSPISGHRSVSWYQQTPGQGLQFLFEYFSETQRNKGNFPGRFSGRQFSNSRSEMNVSTLELGDSALYLCASSTGLLESSGEQYFGPGTRLTVT.

The rearrangement uses TRBV7-9 and TRBJ1-5; perhaps TRBD1 as D (5 bases). In germline, CDR1 is SEHNR, CDR2 FQNEAQ (reference sequence). The V gene lost 1 base and the J gene lost 9 bases, with 10 bases spanning the gap. The CDR3 has 13 amino acids. The CDR3 is CASSLESQGPQHF. CDR3 nucleotide sequence: TGTGCCAGCAGCTTAGAATCCCAGGGGCCCCAGCATTTT.

The chain combines TRBV7-2 with TRBJ1-5; 11 positions match TRBD1. CDR3 length equals 14 residues. The germline V gene encodes CDR1 SGHTA and CDR2 FQGNSA. The trim removed 5 bases at V and 7 bases at J, leaving 4 bases unmatched. In DNA, the CDR3 is TGTGCCAGCAGCCGCGGGACAGGGGGACAGCCCCAGCATTTT. Amino acid sequence: CASSRGTGGQPQHF. Variable domain in full (rest from reference TRBV7-2 and TRBJ1-5): GAGVSQSPSNKVTEKGKDVELRCDPISGHTALYWYRQSLGQGLEFLIYFQGNSAPDKSGLPSDRFSAERTGGSVSTLTIQRTQQEDSAVYLCASSRGTGGQPQHFGDGTRLSIL.

This clone has more than one count but fewer than ten. The chain joins TRBV5-6 to TRBJ2-1; 8 bases align to TRBD1. V lost 3 bases, J lost 1 base, and 9 bases stayed unmatched. Germline V CDR1 and CDR2: SGHDT, YYEEEE. The CDR3 runs 17 residues. This CDR3 is CASSYETGTGSYNEQFF. Here the CDR3 DNA reads TGTGCCAGCAGCTACGAAACCGGGACAGGATCCTACAATGAGCAGTTCTTC.

This sequence joins TRBV5-4 and TRBJ1-6; 8 bases fit TRBD1. This CDR3 region has 17 residues. V lost 0 bases to trimming and J lost 8 bases; unmatched junction nucleotides: 10. Germline V lookup: CDR1 SGHNT, CDR2 YYREEE (reference sequence). The CDR3 is CASSLGTGGATYSPLHF. CDR3 sequence (DNA): TGTGCCAGCAGCTTGGGTACAGGGGGAGCAACCTATTCACCCCTCCACTTT.

The V call is TRBV10-1, the J call TRBJ2-1, with 9 nucleotides matching TRBD1. The V and J ends lost 6 bases and 6 bases, in that order; junction bases with no gene match: 6. This CDR3 contains 14 residues. The germline V gene has CDR1 WNHNN and CDR2 SYGVQD (reference sequence). As DNA, the CDR3 is TGCGCCAGCAGCGCGGGGACAGGGTTCAATGAGCAGTTCTTC. It is translated as CASSAGTGFNEQFF.

This chain connects TRBV6-1 to TRBJ2-5; a weak D match, TRBD2 (5 bases). Germline CDR1 is MNHNS and CDR2 is SASEGT. Trimming shortened V by 1 base and J by 0 bases, and 12 bases separated the two germline ends. CDR3 size: 16 residues. The DNA of the CDR3 is TGTGCCAGCAGTGAAGGGGAGATATGGTACCAAGAGACCCAGTACTTC. Its translation is CASSEGEIWYQETQYF.

This clone has only one observation. The chain has TRBV6-5 and TRBJ2-2; D might be TRBD1 (6 bases). Germline loops: CDR1 MNHEY, CDR2 SVGAGI. V lost 2 bases, J lost 5 bases, and 9 bases lay in between. CDR3 length: 14 residues. The CDR3 DNA sequence: TGTGCCAGCAGTTACCGGACAGCAACCGGGGAGCTGTTTTTT. Translated: CASSYRTATGELFF.

The chain joins TRBV4-1 to TRBJ2-7; D gene unclear. Germline V gene sequence: CDR1 MGHRA, CDR2 YSYEKL. The length of the CDR3 is 13 residues. V was trimmed by 6 bases and J by 4 bases, leaving 13 bases between them. The CDR3: CASRQPAGYEQYF. The CDR3 DNA reads TGCGCCAGCAGACAGCCGGCTGGGTACGAGCAGTACTTC.

This clone appeared once. The rearrangement joins TRBV5-4 to TRBJ2-7, with TRBD2 matching over 11 bases. V lost 3 bases and J lost 11; bases outside the gene matches: 13. The CDR3 spans 15 residues. Germline V gives CDR1 SGHNT, CDR2 YYREEE (reference sequence). CDR3 amino acids: CASSSDNSGRASEYF. The CDR3, as DNA: TGTGCCAGCAGCTCCGACAATAGCGGGAGGGCCTCGGAGTACTTC.

The V and J genes are TRBV5-1 and TRBJ2-3, with D unclear. V lost 0 bases, J lost 4 bases, and 6 bases lay in between. Germline CDR1 and CDR2: SGHRS and YFSETQ. This CDR3 is 13 amino acids long. Written as DNA, the CDR3 is TGCGCCAGCAGCTTGGCCGTCGCAGATACGCAGTATTTT. Translated: CASSLAVADTQYF.

The chain links TRBV6-5 to TRBJ2-3; TRBD2 agrees at 7 bases. Germline CDR1 reads MNHEY; CDR2 reads SVGAGI. The CDR3 is 15 residues long. With V trimmed by 6 bases and J by 4 bases, 10 bases remained unmatched. CDR3 nucleotide sequence: TGTGCCAGCAGGATGACGCCTAGCGGCCCAGATACGCAGTATTTT. Its translation is CASRMTPSGPDTQYF.

CDR3 DNA: TGTGCCAGCAGATCTGGGACTATCGGGTCTGTCTACGAGCAGTACTTC. Residues: CASRSGTIGSVYEQYF. The genes are TRBV28 and TRBJ2-7; 7 positions agree with TRBD2. The germline CDR1 and CDR2 sequences are MDHEN and SYDVKM. V shed 6 bases, J shed 3 bases, and the junction held 14 bases outside the gene matches. CDR3 length: 16 residues.